This T cell receptor beta chain is drawn from a study of blood T cell repertoires in COVID-19. Study at large: Nucleic acid was either cDNA or gDNA, and it came from T cells, B-cell-depleted T cells, or PBMCs.

Data came from immunoSEQ multiplex PCR; TCRdb stores just in-frame clones and leaves some out. The table lists about 260,000 clones, approximately 90% of them singletons, with under 4.5% in the top ten. The germline V gene encodes CDR1 SQVTM and CDR2 ANQGSEA. The CDR3 loop spans 11 amino acids. Trimming took off 5 bases at V and 5 bases at J, with 9 bases between the two ends. The specimen was peripheral blood. This chain joins TRBV29-1 and TRBJ1-1; D might be TRBD1 (5 bases). The TCR was taken from a man in his 60s who had recovered from COVID-19. CDR3 residues: CSVWGGTEAFF. CDR3 nucleotides: TGCAGCGTTTGGGGGGGGACTGAAGCTTTCTTT.